The clone carrying this T cell receptor (beta chain) has a count of ten or more. Sample time point: healthy volunteer bleed at 6 weeks. Whole blood that had not been fractionated was the source of extracted total RNA. This CDR3 has 18 amino acids. V shed 1 base and J 0 bases; nucleotides not matched to a gene: 8. Germline CDR1 reads KGHDR; CDR2 reads SFDVKD. TCRdb independently ran MiXCR on the RACE reads; one entry per CDR3 protein. The sample includes roughly 43,000 distinct CDR3 sequences, around 3.6% seen only once; the top ten take about 6%. These data belong to a study of human T cells and chemical hapten exposure.

The TCR comes from a human donor in good health. Some clones in this sample may be carry-over from other donors' samples. The rearrangement uses TRBV24-1 and TRBJ2-3, with TRBD2 matching over 8 bases. Specimen: whole blood. CDR3 sequence: CATSDFASGPPSTDTQYF. CDR3 DNA: TGTGCCACCAGTGATTTTGCTAGCGGGCCGCCTAGCACAGATACGCAGTATTTT.